This T cell receptor beta chain came from a study of blood T cell repertoires in COVID-19. Turning to the study itself: The study drew acute and convalescent COVID-19 samples from the United States, Italy and Spain. The analysed material was cDNA or gDNA that came from T cells, B-cell-depleted T cells, or PBMCs.

Authors' analysis steps: Estimation of nucleated cell counts relied on the amplification of reference gene primers. Libraries were prepared by immunoSEQ multiplex PCR; TCRdb keeps only in-frame clonotypes and omits some of them. V, J and clone size were drawn from that table, and D and trimming were deduced from the DNA. Here the sample spans hundreds of thousands of clones, roughly nine tenths being singletons. This CDR3 has 13 amino acids. With V trimmed by 6 bases and J by 9 bases, 9 bases remained unmatched. Germline CDR1 is SGHRS and CDR2 is YFSETQ. Sample: peripheral blood. The TCR was taken from a man aged 55 to 70 who had recovered from COVID-19. The chain carries TRBV5-1 and TRBJ2-1; 7 bases align to TRBD2. The CDR3 nucleotides are TGCGCCAGCACGGACGGGGGGAGGGGTGAGCAGTTCTTC. This sequence encodes CASTDGGRGEQFF.